Listed below are T cell receptor beta chains from one sample, sequenced in a study of T cell responses to AZD1222 COVID-19 vaccine. Clones were sequenced by immunoSEQ multiplex PCR, and TCRdb holds only the in-frame ones, with some missing. The table shows over 100,000 clones, with around 87% occurring only once. Source: peripheral blood, taken 28 days after the second AZD1222 dose. The receptors derive from an adult who received the AZD1222 COVID-19 vaccine. The CDR3 runs from the conserved cysteine through the conserved F or W. The order of the fields is clone size, V gene, D gene, J gene, CDR3 DNA, CDR3 protein. D genes are given only for firm matches. Clone size, where shown, is once, few, many, or a class for clones that have expanded.

NA,TRBV5-4,NA,TRBJ1-2,TGTGCCAGCAGCCGGGAGAGAGTAGGGGGTGGCTACACCTTC,CASSRERVGGGYTF
NA,TRBV28,NA,TRBJ1-5,TGTGCCAGCAGCCAAATCTCAGGGGCCCATCAGCCCCAGCATTTT,CASSQISGAHQPQHF
NA,TRBV5-1,NA,TRBJ2-2,TGCGCCAGCAGTTCTGGCGGCCCCGGGGAGCTGTTTTTT,CASSSGGPGELFF
NA,TRBV21-1,NA,TRBJ1-5,TGTGCCAGCAGCAAAGTTCGTGTAGGGGGGAAGATCAATCAGCCCCAGCATTTT,CASSKVRVGGKINQPQHF
NA,TRBV5-5,NA,TRBJ1-1,TGTGCCAGCAACCACCCCGGAGGGGAGACTGAAGCTTTCTTT,CASNHPGGETEAFF
NA,TRBV7-6,TRBD1,TRBJ1-1,TGTGCCAGCAGCGCAGGGACAGCTACATACACTGAAGCTTTCTTT,CASSAGTATYTEAFF
NA,TRBV11-3,NA,TRBJ1-1,TGTGCCAGCAGCTTAGGGGCTGGGAACACTGAAGCTTTCTTT,CASSLGAGNTEAFF
once,TRBV9,TRBD1,TRBJ1-1,TGTGCCAGCAGCGTAGCTAGCACAGGGGTGTGGAGGAACACTGAAGCTTTCTTT,CASSVASTGVWRNTEAFF
NA,TRBV5-1,TRBD1,TRBJ1-3,TGCGCCAGCAGATCTCAGGGGGATGCGGGAAACACCATATATTTT,CASRSQGDAGNTIYF
few,TRBV2,TRBD1,TRBJ1-2,TGTGCCAGCAGTGAGTCGGGACAGGCTTTGTATGGCTACACCTTC,CASSESGQALYGYTF
once,TRBV19,NA,TRBJ1-6,TGTGCCAGTAGTATAGAGTTCCAGGGTCGTACTTCACCCCTCCACTTT,CASSIEFQGRTSPLHF
once,TRBV30,NA,TRBJ1-1,TGTGCCTGGAGTCTGGACAGTAGGAACACTGAAGCTTTCTTT,CAWSLDSRNTEAFF
NA,TRBV3-1/TRBV3-2,NA,TRBJ1-2,TGTGCCAGCAGCCCCCTCCTGCAGGGTGCCTATGGCTACACCTTC,CASSPLLQGAYGYTF
NA,TRBV24-1,NA,TRBJ1-1,TGTGCCACCAGTGATCCCGGGGTCACTGAAGCTTTCTTT,CATSDPGVTEAFF
NA,TRBV20-1,NA,TRBJ1-1,TGCAGTGCTTGGGGGACTGAAGCTTTCTTT,CSAWGTEAFF
NA,TRBV19,NA,TRBJ1-5,TGTGCCAGTAGAAACAGGTTGGGAGGTCAGCCCCAGCATTTT,CASRNRLGGQPQHF
NA,TRBV7-9,TRBD1,TRBJ1-6,TGTGCCAGCAACCCCTTGCGACAGGGGAATAATTCACCCCTCCACTTT,CASNPLRQGNNSPLHF
NA,TRBV6-2/TRBV6-3,NA,TRBJ2-7,TGTGCCAGCAGTTACGGACAGTCTCCTGGCGAGCAGTACTTC,CASSYGQSPGEQYF
NA,TRBV7-9,TRBD2,TRBJ2-2,TGTGCCAGCAGCGCCCTCCGGGGGGGCACCGGGGAGCTGTTTTTT,CASSALRGGTGELFF
NA,TRBV28,NA,TRBJ2-1,TGTGCCAGCAGTACCCAAGGGGGGCTAAATGAGCAGTTCTTC,CASSTQGGLNEQFF
NA,TRBV3-1/TRBV3-2,NA,TRBJ1-1,TGTGCCAGCAGCCAAGGGGATTGGACTGAAGCTTTCTTT,CASSQGDWTEAFF
NA,TRBV18,NA,TRBJ1-1,TGTGCCAGCTCACCCCCCGCAGGGACTGAAGCTTTCTTT,CASSPPAGTEAFF
few,TRBV9,NA,TRBJ1-2,TGTGCCAGCAGCGTAGGCACACCTAACTATGGCTACACCTTC,CASSVGTPNYGYTF
NA,TRBV11-1,NA,TRBJ2-5,TGTGCCAGCAGCACCGACAGGTCGGAGACCCAGTACTTC,CASSTDRSETQYF
NA,TRBV6-6,TRBD2,TRBJ2-5,TGTGCCAGCAGTTACGGACTAGCGGGGGGACGTGAGACCCAGTACTTC,CASSYGLAGGRETQYF
NA,TRBV18,NA,TRBJ1-2,TGTGCCAGCTCACCAGGTTCAGAAAAATTGAACTATGGCTACACCTTC,CASSPGSEKLNYGYTF
NA,TRBV23-1,TRBD1,TRBJ2-5,TGCGCCAGCAGTCAATCCGGGGGACAGGGGTACCAAGAGACCCAGTACTTC,CASSQSGGQGYQETQYF
NA,TRBV5-1,NA,TRBJ1-2,TGCGCCAGCAGCTTGGGCGGACAATACACCTTC,CASSLGGQYTF
NA,TRBV5-4,NA,TRBJ1-6,TGTGCCAGCAGCACCCGGACAGTTAATTCACCCCTCCACTTT,CASSTRTVNSPLHF
NA,TRBV6-2/TRBV6-3,NA,TRBJ1-1,TGTGCCAGCTGTTCTTTTCTCCCGAACACTGAAGCTTTCTTT,CASCSFLPNTEAFF
NA,TRBV2,NA,TRBJ1-2,TGTGCCAGCAGTGAAGCAGTTGGGGGAATGGGTGGCTACACCTTC,CASSEAVGGMGGYTF
once,TRBV4-1,NA,TRBJ1-4,TGCGCCAGCAGCCAAGGCCGTGGGACCATTAATGAAAAACTGTTTTTT,CASSQGRGTINEKLFF
NA,TRBV24-1,TRBD2,TRBJ2-7,TGTGCCACCGGACTAGCGGACTCCTACGAGCAGTACTTC,CATGLADSYEQYF
NA,TRBV7-9,NA,TRBJ2-2,TGTGCCAGCAGCTTCAGACTCCTAGGTAACACCGGGGAGCTGTTTTTT,CASSFRLLGNTGELFF
NA,TRBV6-5,NA,TRBJ2-2,TGTGCCAGCAGTCCACAAGTCACCGGGGAGCTGTTTTTT,CASSPQVTGELFF
once,TRBV4-2,NA,TRBJ2-1,TGTGCCAGCAGCCAAACGGGGGGCGAGTTCAATGAGCAGTTCTTC,CASSQTGGEFNEQFF
NA,TRBV5-4,NA,TRBJ1-1,TGTGCCAGCAGCTTGCTGACAGCGAACACTGAAGCTTTCTTT,CASSLLTANTEAFF
NA,TRBV7-9,NA,TRBJ2-2,TGTGCCAGCAGCTTGACCCAAGGATTCACCGGGGAGCTGTTTTTT,CASSLTQGFTGELFF
NA,TRBV11-1,NA,TRBJ1-2,TGTGCCAGCAGCTTAGCGCCGGAGGTCCATGGCTACACCTTC,CASSLAPEVHGYTF
NA,TRBV5-1,NA,TRBJ1-1,TGCGCCAGCAGCTTTTCGGGGGCGGGGTATGCTTTCTTT,CASSFSGAGYAFF
NA,TRBV5-4,TRBD1,TRBJ2-5,TGTGCCAGCAGCTTAAAGTCGACAGGGGGCGGCCAAGAGACCCAGTACTTC,CASSLKSTGGGQETQYF
NA,TRBV6-5,TRBD1,TRBJ2-7,TGTGCCAGCAGGCGGGACAGGGGAATTGATCAGTACTTC,CASRRDRGIDQYF
NA,TRBV4-1,NA,TRBJ1-4,TGCGCCAGCAGCCTACCTCACCAGGGACCCGGCGGTACTAATGAAAAACTGTTTTTT,CASSLPHQGPGGTNEKLFF
NA,TRBV2,TRBD2,TRBJ2-5,TGTGCCAGCAGGAAAGTTAGCGGGGGGGCGGGAGAGACCCAGTACTTC,CASRKVSGGAGETQYF
NA,TRBV28,TRBD1,TRBJ1-2,TGTGCCAGCAGTTCAAGGGGGACAGCTAACTATGGCTACACCTTC,CASSSRGTANYGYTF
few,TRBV7-9,TRBD1,TRBJ2-7,TGTGCCAGCAGCTTATTGGGACAGGGGTCCTACGAGCAGTACTTC,CASSLLGQGSYEQYF
NA,TRBV4-3,NA,TRBJ2-7,TGCGCCAGCCCCGGGGGAATACCAACTAGATCGGGCAAAAAATACGAGCAGTACTTC,CASPGGIPTRSGKKYEQYF
NA,TRBV18,TRBD1,TRBJ1-5,TGTGCCAGCTCACCGGAGGGGGCGAATCAGCCCCAGCATTTT,CASSPEGANQPQHF
NA,TRBV7-2,TRBD2,TRBJ2-5,TGTGCCAGCAGCCAGCTTCGGGGGGGCCAAGAGACCCAGTACTTC,CASSQLRGGQETQYF
NA,TRBV12-5,NA,TRBJ1-2,TGTGCTAGTGCTCCGTCGGTAGGGACTGTCTATGGCTACACCTTC,CASAPSVGTVYGYTF
NA,TRBV7-7,NA,TRBJ2-7,TGTGCCAGCAGCTTAGGAGACAGTCGGGTCTACGAGCAGTACTTC,CASSLGDSRVYEQYF
NA,TRBV7-9,NA,TRBJ1-5,TGTGCCAGCAGCTTAAGTTTGGCTGGACGAAGCAATCAGCCCCAGCATTTT,CASSLSLAGRSNQPQHF
few,TRBV11-1,TRBD1,TRBJ1-2,TGTGCCAGCAGCTCGGGACAGAACTATGGCTACACCTTC,CASSSGQNYGYTF